This TCR beta chain was retrieved from a study of blood T cell repertoires in COVID-19. Whole-study context: Donors in the United States, Italy and Spain gave samples during acute or convalescent COVID-19.

This table comes from immunoSEQ multiplex PCR, and its TCRdb copy is limited to in-frame clones, with some not included. The sample consists of 150,000 to 200,000 clones, about 89% of them appearing once. The V gene's germline CDR1 is KGHSH and CDR2 LQKENI. V was cut by 5 bases and J by 2 bases, with 10 bases left in between. This CDR3 is built from 15 residues. Sequences were obtained from peripheral blood. The clonotype comes from a man aged 18-30 years who had recovered from COVID-19. This chain connects TRBV18 to TRBJ2-6; the D gene is possibly TRBD1 (6 bases). CDR3 bases: TGTGCCAGCTCAGGGTCAGGGGCTGGGGCCAACGTCCTGACTTTC. The encoded protein is CASSGSGAGANVLTF.